This T cell receptor beta chain was retrieved from a study of cytomegalovirus exposure and HLA in healthy donors. Study-level information: Unique TCRs numbering roughly 80 million, obtained from HLA-typed donors, made up an early data release.

Primers for the PCR totalled 60 Vbeta and 13 Jbeta. Profiling relied on immunoSEQ multiplex PCR, and the TCRdb table lists in-frame clones only, not all of them. The repertoire has approximately 150,000 clones, roughly 70% of them found once; the top ten carry under 3.5%. Deletions cut 6 bases from V and 3 bases from J, with 15 bases between. Looked up from germline, CDR1 is SNHLY and CDR2 is FYNNEI. The CDR3 has 15 residues. Sequenced input: PBMCs. This receptor was taken from a woman younger than 45 in good health and CMV-seronegative. The genes are TRBV2 and TRBJ1-5; weak D call: TRBD1 (6 bases). The CDR3 nucleotides read TGTGCCAGCAGCCCGACAACAGGGAACAATCAGCCCCAGCATTTT. This sequence encodes CASSPTTGNNQPQHF.